The 31 T cell receptor beta chains in this list originate from one sample, sequenced in a study of metastatic and nonmetastatic thyroid tumors. Not a single patient had been given any form of treatment at any point before undergoing thyroid surgery. TCRdb redid the clone calls on the PCR reads using MiXCR. The table has just over 20,000 clones, less than 20% seen once. Sequencing was performed on blood. These receptors came from a female donor with papillary thyroid cancer or a benign thyroid nodule (not recorded which). Some clones in this sample may be carry-over from other donors' samples.

This chain uses TRBV6-1 with TRBJ1-5; possibly TRBD1 for D (6 bases). V was trimmed by 6 bases and J by 0 bases, leaving 12 bases between them. Per the germline V gene, CDR1 is MNHNS and CDR2 is SASEGT. This CDR3 is built from 15 residues. In DNA, the CDR3 is TGTGCCAGCAGCGAAATGGGGGCTAGCAATCAGCCCCAGCATTTT. Translation: CASSEMGASNQPQHF.

Ten or more counts support this clone. The chain employs TRBV28 and TRBJ2-1, with 10 bases that match TRBD2. This CDR3 is 17 amino acids long. The germline V gene encodes CDR1 MDHEN and CDR2 SYDVKM. Germline trimming cut 8 bases from V and 0 bases from J; bases unmatched to any gene: 10. CDR3 sequence: CASRDLAGGSSYNEQFF. The CDR3, as DNA: TGTGCCAGCCGGGATTTAGCGGGAGGAAGCTCCTACAATGAGCAGTTCTTC.

This clone was counted many times. The V and J genes are TRBV7-9 and TRBJ2-3, with TRBD1 as a possible D gene (5 bases). Trimming removed 5 bases from V and 0 bases from J, with 9 bases in between. This CDR3 has 14 residues. Per the germline V gene, CDR1 is SEHNR and CDR2 is FQNEAQ (reference sequence). The CDR3 DNA reads TGTGCCAGCAGCCCAGGGCTAAGCACAGATACGCAGTATTTT. Amino acids: CASSPGLSTDTQYF.

This clone was seen a handful of times. The chain recombines TRBV6-4 with TRBJ1-2; tentative D call: TRBD1 (5 bases). V lost 2 bases to trimming and J lost 8 bases, with 12 bases between them. CDR3 length equals 13 residues. The germline CDR1 and CDR2 sequences are MRHNA and SNTAGT. The CDR3, as DNA: TGTGCCAGCAGTGACGGGGGTTCGGGGGGCTACACCTTC. It is translated as CASSDGGSGGYTF.

This clone was seen only a few times. The gene calls are TRBV27 and TRBJ2-3; TRBD2 agrees at 7 bases. Unmatched junction bases numbered 13, after V lost 10 bases and J lost 3 bases. This CDR3 comprises 15 residues. Per germline, CDR1 MNHEY and CDR2 SMNVEV (reference sequence). CDR3 in DNA: TGTGCCATCCAAATGTGGGGGGGAAGTACAGATACGCAGTATTTT. Amino acid sequence: CAIQMWGGSTDTQYF.

This clone was seen many times. This chain's CDR3 is CASTPLGSGNTIYF. As DNA, the CDR3 is TGCGCCAGCACCCCCCTCGGCTCTGGAAACACCATATATTTT. This chain joins TRBV4-1 and TRBJ1-3; D is undetermined. The germline V gene encodes CDR1 MGHRA and CDR2 YSYEKL. The CDR3 is 14 residues long. Trimming removed 7 bases at V and 0 bases at J, with 10 bases between.

This clone was picked up a small number of times. The rearrangement links TRBV27 to TRBJ1-2, with 7 bases matching TRBD1. Per germline, CDR1 MNHEY and CDR2 SMNVEV (reference sequence). The trim removed 8 bases at V and 0 bases at J, leaving 3 bases unmatched. The CDR3 is 13 residues long. The CDR3: CASRDRSNYGYTF. CDR3 nucleotide sequence: TGTGCCAGCCGGGACAGATCTAACTATGGCTACACCTTC.

This clone was seen only a few times. The rearrangement joins TRBV3-1 to TRBJ2-2; D possibly corresponds to TRBD1 (6 bases). V lost 4 bases, J lost 5 bases, and 8 bases lay in between. In germline, CDR1 is LGHDT, CDR2 YNNKEL (reference sequence). There are 13 residues in the CDR3. CDR3 DNA sequence: TGTGCCAGCAGCCGAAGGGGGACCGGGGAGCTGTTTTTT. It codes for CASSRRGTGELFF.

Notes on this clone: A much larger clone is a single base away; this may be a read error. The chain is built from TRBV13 and TRBJ2-7; 7 nucleotides line up with TRBD2. The CDR3 runs 15 residues. The ends lost 5 bases at V and 4 bases at J; junction bases unmatched: 11. CDR1 is PRHDT, CDR2 FYEKMQ, per germline (reference sequence). The CDR3 DNA is TGTGCCAGCAGCATTGGACTAGTGGGGAGATACGAGCAGTACTTC. This gives the protein CASSIGLVGRYEQYF. Filled out from reference TRBV13 and TRBJ2-7, the complete variable domain reads AAGVIQSPRHLIKEKRETATLKCYPIPRHDTVYWYQQGPGQDPQFLISFYEKMQSDKGSIPDRFSAQQFSDYHSELNMSSLELGDSALYFCASSIGLVGRYEQYFGPGTRLTVT.

In its sample, this clone was seen many times. This sequence joins TRBV20-1 and TRBJ2-1, with 11 bases that match TRBD2. V dropped 6 bases and J dropped 5; count of bases not matched to a gene: 9. The V gene's germline CDR1 is DFQATT and CDR2 SNEGSKA (reference sequence). This CDR3 region has 15 residues. The CDR3 reads CSAPYPTSGNNEQFF. The CDR3 nucleotides read TGCAGTGCCCCCTATCCGACTAGCGGGAACAATGAGCAGTTCTTC.

The chain has TRBV6-1 and TRBJ2-7; TRBD2 matches at 7 bases. The CDR3 has 15 amino acids. J was trimmed by 3 bases and V by 5 bases; bases with no gene match: 10. CDR1 and CDR2 (germline): MNHNS, SASEGT. The CDR3 DNA follows: TGTGCCAGCAGTCACCTAGGAACTAGCGACTACGAGCAGTACTTC. This gives the protein CASSHLGTSDYEQYF.

This clone counts as medium-sized. This rearrangement joins TRBV6-1 to TRBJ2-2; D not certain. V lost 10 bases and J 5 bases, leaving 17 bases between the germline ends. Germline values: CDR1 MNHNS, CDR2 SASEGT. The CDR3 consists of 14 residues. CDR3 in amino acids: CATRTIAETGELFF. As DNA, the CDR3 is TGTGCCACCAGGACCATCGCGGAAACCGGGGAGCTGTTTTTT.

This clone was seen many times. The chain couples TRBV12-5 to TRBJ1-6; D is unresolved. Germline lookup yields CDR1 LGHNT and CDR2 FRNRAP. The CDR3 is 20 amino acids. Trimming pared 0 bases from V and 1 base from J, leaving 19 bases between. CDR3 sequence (DNA): TGTGCTAGTGGTTTGGTAAGTCTATCGGATAGGTGTTCCTATAATTCACCCCTCCACTTT. Its protein is CASGLVSLSDRCSYNSPLHF.

This clone has a count of ten or more. V and J are TRBV30 and TRBJ1-2, with a possible D match to TRBD1 (5 bases). The CDR3 spans 13 residues. V gave up 0 bases and J gave up 6 bases, with 11 bases separating them. Germline V gene sequence: CDR1 GTSNPN, CDR2 SVGIG (reference sequence). CDR3 bases: TGTGCCTGGAGTGTCGGGGGGATCAATGGCTACACCTTC. It translates to CAWSVGGINGYTF.

By share of the sample, this clone is medium-sized. The gene calls are TRBV28 and TRBJ2-7; TRBD2 matches at 8 bases. With 5 bases clipped from V and 2 bases from J, the junction kept 11 bases outside the gene matches. This CDR3 has 16 amino acids. The germline V gene has CDR1 MDHEN and CDR2 SYDVKM. CDR3 nucleotide sequence: TGTGCCAGCAGTCCCTTGCTTCTAGCGGGTCCCTACGAGCAGTACTTC. Protein: CASSPLLLAGPYEQYF. The whole variable domain, remainder taken from reference TRBV28 and TRBJ2-7, is DVKVTQSSRYLVKRTGEKVFLECVQDMDHENMFWYRQDPGLGLRLIYFSYDVKMKEKGDIPEGYSVSREKKERFSLILESASTNQTSMYLCASSPLLLAGPYEQYFGPGTRLTVT.

In this sample, this clone turned up many times. The chain has TRBV20-1 and TRBJ1-2; 8 positions agree with TRBD1. With 1 base clipped from V and 4 bases from J, the junction kept 11 bases outside the gene matches. This CDR3 region has 16 residues. Germline V gene sequence: CDR1 DFQATT, CDR2 SNEGSKA (reference sequence). The DNA of the CDR3 is TGCAGTGCTAGAGTGCAGGGGGCAGTTTCCTCCTATGGCTACACCTTC. This gives the protein CSARVQGAVSSYGYTF.

This clone was counted at least ten times. The CDR3 spells CASSLSSGTAGELFF. The CDR3 DNA reads as TGTGCCAGCAGCTTAAGTAGCGGGACCGCCGGGGAGCTGTTTTTT. The V and J genes are TRBV11-3 and TRBJ2-2; 8 nucleotides align to TRBD2. The CDR3 is made up of 15 amino acids. Germline CDR1 reads SGHNT; CDR2 reads YENEEA. Trimming removed 2 bases from V and 6 bases from J; junction bases left unmatched: 5.

Many counts were recorded for this clone. This sequence joins TRBV12-3 or TRBV12-4 and TRBJ2-1; D is uncertain. The CDR3 extends over 17 amino acids. The V end lost 2 bases, the J end lost 1 base, and 15 bases lay between the germline ends. CDR3 DNA sequence: TGTGCCAGCAGTTTAATGGGCGGCGTAAGATCCTACAATGAGCAGTTCTTC. Translated, it gives CASSLMGGVRSYNEQFF.

This clone was counted at least ten times. This chain joins TRBV5-6 and TRBJ2-3, with 8 bases matching TRBD1. V was pared by 4 bases and J by 5 bases, with 9 bases of the junction left unmatched. This CDR3 is 15 amino acids long. In germline, CDR1 is SGHDT, CDR2 YYEEEE. The CDR3 sequence is CASSALTGAGDTQYF. The DNA for the CDR3 is TGTGCCAGCAGCGCACTGACAGGGGCGGGAGATACGCAGTATTTT.

V and J are TRBV2 and TRBJ1-2, with a possible D match to TRBD1 (6 bases). Germline CDR1 and CDR2: SNHLY and FYNNEI. The ends were cut back, 10 bases at V and 6 bases at J, with 18 bases in the middle. The CDR3 sequence is 13 residues long. CDR3 DNA sequence: TGTGCCACCTCTAGGGGGGAAGATGATGGCTACACCTTC. It codes for CATSRGEDDGYTF.

This clone was seen many times. The chain is built from TRBV15 and TRBJ2-5; 7 bases fit TRBD2. With 2 bases clipped from V and 2 bases from J, the junction kept 11 bases outside the gene matches. CDR1 and CDR2 from the germline V gene are LNHNV and YYDKDF (reference sequence). The CDR3 loop spans 17 amino acids. CDR3 DNA sequence: TGTGCCACCAGCAGAACTTCTGGGTCTAGCGGACAAGAGACCCAGTACTTC. Translating gives CATSRTSGSSGQETQYF.

The chain uses TRBV30 and TRBJ1-2; D ambiguous. The CDR3 has 12 residues. Trimming took off 1 base at V and 1 base at J, with 4 bases between the two ends. The germline CDR1 and CDR2 sequences are GTSNPN and SVGIG (reference sequence). The CDR3 spells CAWSDNNYGYTF. DNA for the CDR3: TGTGCCTGGAGTGACAATAACTATGGCTACACCTTC.

This clone was observed many times. The chain employs TRBV19 and TRBJ1-2, with 8 bases that match TRBD1. J was trimmed by 4 bases and V by 7 bases; bases with no gene match: 11. CDR3 length equals 15 residues. Germline V gene data show CDR1 as LNHDA and CDR2 as SQIVND (reference sequence). CDR3 DNA sequence: TGTGCCAGTATGGGCCCAGGGGGCATCAGCTATGGCTACACCTTC. Amino acid sequence: CASMGPGGISYGYTF. The full variable domain, completed using reference TRBV19 and TRBJ1-2, is DGGITQSPKYLFRKEGQNVTLSCEQNLNHDAMYWYRQDPGQGLRLIYYSQIVNDFQKGDIAEGYSVSREKKESFPLTVTSAQKNPTAFYLCASMGPGGISYGYTFGSGTRLTVV.

This clone showed up many times. This chain uses TRBV5-1 with TRBJ1-3; D remains ambiguous. V was clipped by 3 bases and J by 0 bases, with 7 bases between them. The V gene's germline CDR1 is SGHRS and CDR2 YFSETQ. This CDR3 region has 14 residues. The CDR3 DNA reads as TGCGCCAGCAGCTCCGAAAGCTCTGGAAACACCATATATTTT. Amino acids: CASSSESSGNTIYF.

There are many counts of this clone. This chain links TRBV20-1 with TRBJ2-3; weak D call: TRBD2 (6 bases). The germline gives CDR1 DFQATT, CDR2 SNEGSKA (reference sequence). The germline V and J ends were trimmed by 7 bases and 1 base, with 12 bases remaining between them. The CDR3 is made up of 13 amino acids. The CDR3 coding sequence is TGCAGTGTTAGGCGGGATGGCACAGATACGCAGTATTTT. As protein: CSVRRDGTDTQYF.

On this clone: This may be a read error: a much more frequent sequence differs by one nucleotide. The CDR3 sequence is CASSPFARSGVPPTIQETQYF. The CDR3 DNA sequence: TGTGCCAGCAGCCCCTTCGCCCGTAGCGGGGTGCCCCCAACGATCCAAGAGACCCAGTACTTC. This sequence joins TRBV4-2 and TRBJ2-5; 8 positions agree with TRBD2. Per the germline V gene, CDR1 is LGHNA and CDR2 is YNFKEQ. This CDR3 spans 21 amino acids. The trim removed 4 bases at V and 1 base at J, leaving 23 bases unmatched.

The genes are TRBV15 and TRBJ2-3; TRBD2 is a possible D gene (5 bases). The CDR3 covers 14 residues. V gave up 4 bases and J gave up 2 bases, with 10 bases separating them. Germline V gene lookup returns CDR1 LNHNV and CDR2 YYDKDF (reference sequence). The CDR3 region is CATSKTGITDTQYF. The CDR3 coding sequence is TGTGCCACCAGCAAAACGGGAATCACAGATACGCAGTATTTT. Variable domain in full (rest from reference TRBV15 and TRBJ2-3): DAMVIQNPRYQVTQFGKPVTLSCSQTLNHNVMYWYQQKSSQAPKLLFHYYDKDFNNEADTPDNFQSRRPNTSFCFLDIRSPGLGDTAMYLCATSKTGITDTQYFGPGTRLTVL.

There are many counts of this clone. The chain recombines TRBV4-2 with TRBJ2-3; 10 nucleotides line up with TRBD2. The germline V gene has CDR1 LGHNA and CDR2 YNFKEQ. CDR3 length: 20 amino acids. Germline trimming cut 4 bases from V and 1 base from J; bases unmatched to any gene: 17. CDR3 bases: TGTGCCAGCAGCCGAAAGTCGACTAGCGGGCAGGGGGGGGGCACAGATACGCAGTATTTT. Its translation: CASSRKSTSGQGGGTDTQYF.

For this clone: This sequence may be a read error, since a much larger clone differs from it by one base. This same CDR3 is encoded by further DNA sequences in the sample. The chain joins TRBV30 to TRBJ1-3; 7 bases are a match to TRBD1. Looked up from germline, CDR1 is GTSNPN and CDR2 is SVGIG (reference sequence). V was pared by 3 bases and J by 1 base, with 3 bases of the junction left unmatched. The length of the CDR3 is 14 residues. The CDR3 here is CAWSAGGSGNTIYF. For the CDR3, the DNA is TGTGCCTGGAGCGCAGGGGGATCTGGAAACACCATATATTTT.

There are many counts of this clone. The J gene is TRBJ2-3, the V gene TRBV28; 14 nucleotides line up with TRBD2. Germline assignment: CDR1 MDHEN and CDR2 SYDVKM. V lost 6 bases, J lost 6 bases, and 5 bases stayed unmatched. The CDR3 has 15 amino acids. The CDR3 DNA reads as TGTGCCAGCAGGGGACTAGCGGGAGTAAGGGATACGCAGTATTTT. Its translation: CASRGLAGVRDTQYF.

The rearrangement joins TRBV9 to TRBJ2-7; D call uncertain. Germline loops: CDR1 SGDLS, CDR2 YYNGEE. The CDR3 sequence is 14 residues long. The germline V and J ends were trimmed by 2 bases and 0 bases, with 9 bases remaining between them. The CDR3 DNA reads TGTGCCAGCAGCGTCGACTCGTTCTCCTACGAGCAGTACTTC. Translation: CASSVDSFSYEQYF.